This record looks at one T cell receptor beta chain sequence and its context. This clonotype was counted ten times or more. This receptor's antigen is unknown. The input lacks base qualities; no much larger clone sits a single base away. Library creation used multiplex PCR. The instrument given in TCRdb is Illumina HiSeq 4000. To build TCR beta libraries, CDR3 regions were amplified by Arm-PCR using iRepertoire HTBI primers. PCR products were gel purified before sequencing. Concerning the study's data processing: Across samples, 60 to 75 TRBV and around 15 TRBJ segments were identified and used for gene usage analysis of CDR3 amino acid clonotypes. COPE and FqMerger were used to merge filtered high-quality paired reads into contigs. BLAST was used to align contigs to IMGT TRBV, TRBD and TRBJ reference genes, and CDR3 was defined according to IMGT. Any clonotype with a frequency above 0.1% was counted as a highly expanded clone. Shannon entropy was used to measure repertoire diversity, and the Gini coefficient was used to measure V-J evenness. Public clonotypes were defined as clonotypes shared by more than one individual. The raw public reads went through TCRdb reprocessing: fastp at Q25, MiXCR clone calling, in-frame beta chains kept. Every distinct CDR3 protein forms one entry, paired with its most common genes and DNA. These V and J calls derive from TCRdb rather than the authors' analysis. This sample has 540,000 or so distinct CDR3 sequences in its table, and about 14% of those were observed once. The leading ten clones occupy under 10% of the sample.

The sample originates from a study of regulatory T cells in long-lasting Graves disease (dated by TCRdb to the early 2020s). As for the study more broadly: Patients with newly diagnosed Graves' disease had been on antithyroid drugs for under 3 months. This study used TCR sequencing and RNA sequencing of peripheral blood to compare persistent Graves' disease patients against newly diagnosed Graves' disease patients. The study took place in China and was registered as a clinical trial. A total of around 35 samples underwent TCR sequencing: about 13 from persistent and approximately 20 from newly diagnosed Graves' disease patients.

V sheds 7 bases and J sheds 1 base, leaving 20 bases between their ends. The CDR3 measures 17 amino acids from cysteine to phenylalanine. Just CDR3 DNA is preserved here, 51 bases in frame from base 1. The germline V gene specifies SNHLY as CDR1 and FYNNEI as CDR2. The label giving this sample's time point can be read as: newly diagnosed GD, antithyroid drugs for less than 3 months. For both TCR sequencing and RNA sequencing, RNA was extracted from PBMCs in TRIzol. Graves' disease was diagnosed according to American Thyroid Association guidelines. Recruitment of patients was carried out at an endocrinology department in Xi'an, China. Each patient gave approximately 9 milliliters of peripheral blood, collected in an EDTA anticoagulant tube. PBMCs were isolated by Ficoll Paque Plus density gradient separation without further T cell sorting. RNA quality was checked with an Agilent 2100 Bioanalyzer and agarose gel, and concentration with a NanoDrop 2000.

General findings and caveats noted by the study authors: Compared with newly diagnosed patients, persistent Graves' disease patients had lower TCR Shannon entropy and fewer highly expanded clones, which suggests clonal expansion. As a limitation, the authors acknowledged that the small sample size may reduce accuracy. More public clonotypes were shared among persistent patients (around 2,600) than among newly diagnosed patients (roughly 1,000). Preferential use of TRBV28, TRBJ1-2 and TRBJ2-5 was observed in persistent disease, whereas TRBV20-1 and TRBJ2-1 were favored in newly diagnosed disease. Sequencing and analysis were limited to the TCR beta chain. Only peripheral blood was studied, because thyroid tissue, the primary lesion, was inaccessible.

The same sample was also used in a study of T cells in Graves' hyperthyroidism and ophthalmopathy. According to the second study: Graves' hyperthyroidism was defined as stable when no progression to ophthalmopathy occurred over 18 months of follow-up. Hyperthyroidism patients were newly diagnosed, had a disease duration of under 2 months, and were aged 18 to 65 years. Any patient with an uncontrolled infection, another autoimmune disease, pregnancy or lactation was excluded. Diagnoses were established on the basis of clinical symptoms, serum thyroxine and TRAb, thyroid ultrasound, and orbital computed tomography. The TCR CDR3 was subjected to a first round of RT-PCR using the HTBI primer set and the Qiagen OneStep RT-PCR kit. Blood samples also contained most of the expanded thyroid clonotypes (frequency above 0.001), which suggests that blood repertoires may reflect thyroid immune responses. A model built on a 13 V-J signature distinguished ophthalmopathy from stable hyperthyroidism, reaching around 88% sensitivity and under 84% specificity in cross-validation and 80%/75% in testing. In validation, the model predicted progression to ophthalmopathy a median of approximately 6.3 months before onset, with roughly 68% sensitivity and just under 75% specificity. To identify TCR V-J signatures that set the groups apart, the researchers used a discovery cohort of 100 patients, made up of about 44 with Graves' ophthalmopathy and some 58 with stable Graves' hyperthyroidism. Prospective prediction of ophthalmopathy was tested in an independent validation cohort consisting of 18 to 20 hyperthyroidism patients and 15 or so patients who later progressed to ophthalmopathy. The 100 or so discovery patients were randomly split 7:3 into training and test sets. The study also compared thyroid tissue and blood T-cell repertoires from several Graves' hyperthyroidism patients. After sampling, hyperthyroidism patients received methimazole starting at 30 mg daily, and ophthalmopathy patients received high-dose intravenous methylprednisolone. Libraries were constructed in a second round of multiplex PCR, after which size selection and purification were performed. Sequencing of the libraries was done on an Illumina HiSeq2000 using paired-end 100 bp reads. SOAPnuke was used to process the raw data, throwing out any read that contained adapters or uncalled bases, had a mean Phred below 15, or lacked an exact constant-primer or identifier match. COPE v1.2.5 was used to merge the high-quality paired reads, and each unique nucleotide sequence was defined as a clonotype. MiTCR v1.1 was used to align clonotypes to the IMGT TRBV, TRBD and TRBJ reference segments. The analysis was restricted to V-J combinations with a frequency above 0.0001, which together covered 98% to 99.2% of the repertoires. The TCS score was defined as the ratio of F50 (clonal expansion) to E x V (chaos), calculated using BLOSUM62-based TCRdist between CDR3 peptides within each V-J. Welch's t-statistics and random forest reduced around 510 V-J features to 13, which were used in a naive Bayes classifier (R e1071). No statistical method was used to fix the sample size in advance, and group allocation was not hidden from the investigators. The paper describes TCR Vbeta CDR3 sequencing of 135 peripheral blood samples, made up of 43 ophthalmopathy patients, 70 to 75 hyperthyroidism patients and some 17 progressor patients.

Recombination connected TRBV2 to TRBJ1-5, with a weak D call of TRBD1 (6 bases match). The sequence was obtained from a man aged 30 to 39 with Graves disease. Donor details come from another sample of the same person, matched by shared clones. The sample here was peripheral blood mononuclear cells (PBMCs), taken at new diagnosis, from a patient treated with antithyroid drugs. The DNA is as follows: TGTGCCAGCAAAAGTGAGGGAGGGGGGGCGAGCAATCAGCCCCAGCATTTT. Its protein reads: CASKSEGGGASNQPQHF.